The clone carrying this T cell receptor (beta chain) was found many times. The CDR3 is made up of 15 amino acids. With 2 bases clipped from V and 6 bases from J, the junction kept 3 bases outside the gene matches. The germline gives CDR1 MNHEY, CDR2 SVGEGT. Template switching added a universal primer site, and cDNA bore unique molecular identifiers. TCRdb independently ran MiXCR on the 5' RACE reads; one entry per CDR3 protein. The sample holds approximately 670,000 distinct CDR3 sequences; 6.1% are singletons and the top ten take 1.5% to 2%. The data are from a study of identical twins. The chain recombines TRBV6-2 or TRBV6-3 with TRBJ2-1; 11 nucleotides match TRBD1. The sample was naive T cells sorted from blood. This TCR was recovered from a man aged 18 to 35 in good health. CDR3 sequence (DNA): TGTGCCAGCAGTTACAGGACAGGGGGCTTCAATGAGCAGTTCTTC. Amino acids: CASSYRTGGFNEQFF.